Listed here are 5 T cell receptor beta chains from one sample, sequenced in a study of blood T cell repertoires in COVID-19. Using immunoSEQ multiplex PCR, the repertoire was profiled, and TCRdb retains in-frame clones only, with some absent. The profile covers fewer than 350,000 clones, with 75% to 90% appearing a single time and approximately 2% taken by the ten largest. The sample taken for sequencing was peripheral blood. The receptor set was obtained from a woman in her 30s who had recovered from COVID-19.

This chain joins TRBV6-1 and TRBJ2-7; 7 positions match TRBD2. The CDR3 runs to 13 residues. V lost 1 base and J lost 6; bases outside the gene matches: 3. The germline V gene has CDR1 MNHNS and CDR2 SASEGT. CDR3 DNA sequence: TGTGCCAGCAGTGAAGTCTGGGGGGGCGAGCAGTACTTC. Its protein is CASSEVWGGEQYF.

The rearrangement joins TRBV7-3 to TRBJ2-7, with TRBD2 matching 9 bases. V dropped 4 bases and J dropped 6; count of bases not matched to a gene: 4. The CDR3 is 13 amino acids. Germline V gene lookup returns CDR1 SGHTA and CDR2 FQGTGA. CDR3 residues: CASSWREGGEQYF. CDR3 sequence (DNA): TGTGCCAGCAGCTGGCGGGAGGGTGGCGAGCAGTACTTC.

This clone was detected only once. CDR3: CASSLIGAVTDTQYF. The CDR3 DNA reads as TGTGCCAGCAGCTTAATAGGGGCCGTCACAGATACGCAGTATTTT. The chain recombines TRBV7-2 with TRBJ2-3; possible D gene TRBD1, 5 bases. The CDR3 has 15 residues. V dropped 2 bases and J dropped 2 bases, with 11 bases sitting between them. Germline CDR1 reads SGHTA; CDR2 reads FQGNSA. The full variable domain, rest sourced from reference TRBV7-2 and TRBJ2-3, is GAGVSQSPSNKVTEKGKDVELRCDPISGHTALYWYRQSLGQGLEFLIYFQGNSAPDKSGLPSDRFSAERTGGSVSTLTIQRTQQEDSAVYLCASSLIGAVTDTQYFGPGTRLTVL.

This clone has more than one count but fewer than ten. This rearrangement joins TRBV2 to TRBJ1-2; D is perhaps TRBD1 (6 bases). Trimming took off 7 bases at V and 8 bases at J, with 20 bases between the two ends. CDR3 size: 14 residues. Germline assignment: CDR1 SNHLY and CDR2 FYNNEI. The CDR3 is CASTSQGRYNGYTF. The CDR3 bases are TGTGCCAGCACCTCGCAGGGGCGCTATAACGGCTACACCTTC.

This sequence joins TRBV19 and TRBJ1-5; 11 bases are shared with TRBD1. With 7 bases clipped from V and 6 bases from J, the junction kept 8 bases outside the gene matches. Germline CDR1 is LNHDA and CDR2 is SQIVND (reference sequence). The CDR3 has 15 amino acids. CDR3 loop: CASTYLGQGAQPQHF. CDR3 sequence (DNA): TGTGCCAGTACCTATTTAGGACAGGGGGCTCAGCCCCAGCATTTT. Together with reference TRBV19 and TRBJ1-5, the CDR3 gives the full variable domain: DGGITQSPKYLFRKEGQNVTLSCEQNLNHDAMYWYRQDPGQGLRLIYYSQIVNDFQKGDIAEGYSVSREKKESFPLTVTSAQKNPTAFYLCASTYLGQGAQPQHFGDGTRLSIL.